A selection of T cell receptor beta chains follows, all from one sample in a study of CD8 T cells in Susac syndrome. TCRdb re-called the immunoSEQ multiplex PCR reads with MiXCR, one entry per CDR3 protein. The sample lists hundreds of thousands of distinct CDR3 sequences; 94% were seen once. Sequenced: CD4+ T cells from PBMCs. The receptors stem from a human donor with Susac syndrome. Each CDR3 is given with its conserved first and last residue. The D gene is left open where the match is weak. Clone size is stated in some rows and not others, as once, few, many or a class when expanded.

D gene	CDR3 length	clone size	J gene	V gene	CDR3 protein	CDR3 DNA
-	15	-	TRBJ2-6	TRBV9	CASSPILSGANVLTF	TGTGCCAGCAGCCCAATCCTCTCTGGGGCCAACGTCCTGACTTTC
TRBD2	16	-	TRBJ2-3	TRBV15	CATSRASGGGTDTQYF	TGTGCCACCAGCAGAGCAAGCGGGGGCGGGACAGATACGCAGTATTTT
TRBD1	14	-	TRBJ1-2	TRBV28	CASSGAGTGDGYTF	TGTGCCAGCAGTGGTGCCGGGACAGGGGACGGCTACACCTTC
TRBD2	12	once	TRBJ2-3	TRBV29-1	CSSGGATDTQYF	TGCAGTAGCGGGGGCGCCACAGATACGCAGTATTTT
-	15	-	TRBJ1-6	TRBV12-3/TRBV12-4	CASSRFSSYNSPLHF	TGTGCCAGCAGTCGATTTAGCTCCTATAATTCACCCCTCCACTTT
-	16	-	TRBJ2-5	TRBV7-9	CASSLSRGINQETQYF	TGTGCCAGCAGCTTATCGAGGGGGATAAACCAAGAGACCCAGTACTTC
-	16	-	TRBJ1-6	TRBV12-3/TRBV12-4	CASSTTGRVLNSPLHF	TGTGCCAGCAGCACCACAGGGAGGGTCCTAAATTCACCCCTCCACTTT
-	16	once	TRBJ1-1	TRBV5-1	CASSLPSQNTNTEAFF	TGCGCCAGCAGCCTCCCTTCACAGAATACGAACACTGAAGCTTTCTTT
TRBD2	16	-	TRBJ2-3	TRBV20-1	CSAPSASGTSTDTQYF	TGCAGTGCTCCGTCAGCTAGCGGGACTAGCACAGATACGCAGTATTTT
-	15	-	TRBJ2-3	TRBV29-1	CSVEGSDTRGDTQYF	TGCAGCGTTGAAGGGTCGGACACGAGGGGAGATACGCAGTATTTT
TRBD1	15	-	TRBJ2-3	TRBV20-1	CSARPGQGGSDTQYF	TGCAGTGCAAGGCCGGGACAGGGTGGATCAGATACGCAGTATTTT
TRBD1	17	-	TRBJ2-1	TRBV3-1	CASSQATRDSSYNEQFF	TGTGCCAGCAGCCAAGCTACCAGGGACAGCTCCTACAATGAGCAGTTCTTC
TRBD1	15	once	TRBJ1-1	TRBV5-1	CASYLGQGRNTEAFF	TGCGCCAGCTATCTGGGACAGGGAAGGAACACTGAAGCTTTCTTT
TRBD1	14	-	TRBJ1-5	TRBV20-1	CSARQGPSNQPQHF	TGCAGTGCTCGACAGGGGCCAAGCAATCAGCCCCAGCATTTT
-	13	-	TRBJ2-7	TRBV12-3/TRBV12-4	CASTLTDLYEQYF	TGTGCCAGCACCCTGACGGATCTCTACGAGCAGTACTTC
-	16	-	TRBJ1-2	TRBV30	CAWTTGGADLFYGYTF	TGTGCCTGGACCACGGGAGGGGCCGACCTCTTCTATGGCTACACCTTC
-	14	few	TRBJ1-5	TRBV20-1	CSASRPYSNQPQHF	TGCAGTGCTAGCCGGCCTTATAGCAATCAGCCCCAGCATTTT
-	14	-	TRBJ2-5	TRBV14	CASSRVGGQETQYF	TGTGCCAGCAGCCGAGTGGGCGGACAAGAGACCCAGTACTTC
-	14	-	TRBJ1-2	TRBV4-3	CASTYWGRDYGYTF	TGCGCCAGCACCTACTGGGGGAGGGACTATGGCTACACCTTC
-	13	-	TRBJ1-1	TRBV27	CASSSARDTEAFF	TGTGCCAGCAGTTCGGCACGGGACACTGAAGCTTTCTTT
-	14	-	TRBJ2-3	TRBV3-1	CASTPRGFTDTQYF	TGTGCCAGCACCCCCAGAGGCTTCACAGATACGCAGTATTTT
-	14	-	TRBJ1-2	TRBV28	CASSLGSHLYGYTF	TGTGCCAGCAGTTTAGGGAGCCACCTCTATGGCTACACCTTC
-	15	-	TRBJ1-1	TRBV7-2	CASSLGQGSNTEAFF	TGTGCCAGCAGCTTAGGTCAGGGGTCGAACACTGAAGCTTTCTTT
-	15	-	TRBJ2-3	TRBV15	CATSRDLESTDTQYF	TGTGCCACCAGCAGAGATTTGGAGTCCACAGATACGCAGTATTTT
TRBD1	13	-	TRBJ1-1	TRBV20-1	CSARGQGGTEAFF	TGCAGTGCTCGCGGACAGGGGGGAACTGAAGCTTTCTTT
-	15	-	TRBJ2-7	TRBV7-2	CASSQDSESAYEQYF	TGTGCCAGCAGCCAGGATAGTGAATCAGCCTACGAGCAGTACTTC
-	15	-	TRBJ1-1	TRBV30	CAWSAVRQISNEAFF	TGTGCCTGGAGTGCAGTCCGACAGATAAGTAATGAAGCTTTCTTT
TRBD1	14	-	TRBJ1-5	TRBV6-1	CASNPTGSNQPQHF	TGTGCCAGCAACCCGACAGGGAGCAATCAGCCCCAGCATTTT
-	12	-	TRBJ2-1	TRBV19	CATATVYNEQFF	TGTGCCACCGCGACGGTTTACAATGAGCAGTTCTTC
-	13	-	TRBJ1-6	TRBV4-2	CASSQEVLKPLHF	TGTGCCAGCAGCCAAGAGGTACTGAAACCCCTCCACTTT
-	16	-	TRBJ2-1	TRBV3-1	CASSQPPPGDWGEQFF	TGTGCCAGCAGCCAACCGCCTCCTGGGGATTGGGGTGAGCAGTTCTTC
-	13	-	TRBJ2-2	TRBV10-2	CASSSGFTGELFF	TGCGCCAGCAGTTCGGGCTTCACCGGGGAGCTGTTTTTT
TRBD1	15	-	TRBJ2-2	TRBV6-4	CASRRDRVNTGELFF	TGTGCCAGCAGAAGGGACAGGGTGAACACCGGGGAGCTGTTTTTT
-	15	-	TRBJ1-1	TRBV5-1	CASSNLPGLNTEAFF	TGCGCCAGCAGCAACCTCCCGGGGTTGAACACTGAAGCTTTCTTT
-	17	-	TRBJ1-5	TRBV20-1	CSANSYGGRASNQPQHF	TGCAGTGCTAATTCCTATGGGGGCAGGGCTAGCAATCAGCCCCAGCATTTT
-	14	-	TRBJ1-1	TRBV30	CAWSGGESGSEAFF	TGTGCCTGGAGTGGAGGAGAGTCCGGCTCTGAAGCTTTCTTT
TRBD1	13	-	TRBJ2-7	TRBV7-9	CASSLPTGREQYF	TGTGCCAGCAGCCTACCGACAGGGCGGGAGCAGTACTTC
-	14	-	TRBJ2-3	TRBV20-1	CSASLARRTDTQYF	TGCAGTGCTTCCCTAGCGCGACGCACAGATACGCAGTATTTT
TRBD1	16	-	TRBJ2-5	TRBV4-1	CASSQVRGRGLETQYF	TGCGCCAGCAGCCAAGTGCGGGGCAGGGGGCTGGAGACCCAGTACTTC
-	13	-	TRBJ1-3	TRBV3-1	CASSQLPGNTIYF	TGTGCCAGCAGCCAATTGCCAGGAAACACCATATATTTT
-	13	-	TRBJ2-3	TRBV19	CASSIGGRLTQYF	TGTGCCAGTAGTATAGGGGGAAGGTTAACGCAGTATTTT
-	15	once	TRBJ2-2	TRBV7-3	CASSTGVKNTGELFF	TGTGCCAGCAGCACCGGCGTCAAGAACACCGGGGAGCTGTTTTTT
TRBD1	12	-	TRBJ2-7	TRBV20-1	CSASDRDYEQYF	TGCAGTGCTAGCGACAGGGACTACGAGCAGTACTTC
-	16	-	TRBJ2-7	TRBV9	CASSVEGQFPSYEQYF	TGTGCCAGCAGCGTAGAAGGGCAGTTCCCGTCCTACGAGCAGTACTTC
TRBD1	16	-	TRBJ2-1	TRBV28	CASSAPGGTGVNEQFF	TGTGCCAGCAGTGCCCCAGGAGGGACAGGGGTTAATGAGCAGTTCTTC
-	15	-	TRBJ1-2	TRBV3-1	CASSLSQGSFYGYTF	TGTGCCAGCAGCCTATCACAGGGTTCCTTCTATGGCTACACCTTC
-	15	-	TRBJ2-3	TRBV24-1	CATSDLGPPTDTQYF	TGTGCCACCAGTGATTTGGGACCACCTACAGATACGCAGTATTTT
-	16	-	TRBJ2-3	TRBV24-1	CATSDRRRASTDTQYF	TGTGCCACCAGTGACCGCAGGAGGGCTAGCACAGATACGCAGTATTTT
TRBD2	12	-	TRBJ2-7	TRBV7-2	CASSSGGAEQYF	TGTGCCAGCAGCTCGGGGGGGGCCGAGCAGTACTTC
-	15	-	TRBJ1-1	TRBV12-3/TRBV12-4	CASSFGRGGDTEAFF	TGTGCCAGCAGTTTTGGCAGGGGAGGGGACACTGAAGCTTTCTTT
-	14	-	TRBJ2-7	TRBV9	CASSLGPLAYEQYF	TGTGCCAGCAGCCTCGGACCTCTGGCCTACGAGCAGTACTTC
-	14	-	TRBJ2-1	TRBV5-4	CASSWGLRDPFPFF	TGTGCCAGCAGCTGGGGACTTAGAGACCCTTTTCCGTTCTTC
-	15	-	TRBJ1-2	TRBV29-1	CSVEATGKANYGYTF	TGCAGCGTTGAAGCTACGGGAAAAGCTAACTATGGCTACACCTTC
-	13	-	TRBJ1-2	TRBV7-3	CASSDAGAGGYTF	TGTGCCAGCAGCGACGCGGGGGCGGGCGGCTACACCTTC
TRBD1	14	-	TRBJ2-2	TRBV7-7	CASSLTGVGGELFF	TGTGCTAGCAGCCTTACAGGGGTCGGAGGGGAGCTGTTTTTT
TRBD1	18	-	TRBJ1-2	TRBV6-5	CASSYQPTGTGANYGYTF	TGTGCCAGCAGTTACCAACCCACCGGGACAGGGGCTAACTATGGCTACACCTTC
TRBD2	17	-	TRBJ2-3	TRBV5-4	CASSGALAGVGTDTQYF	TGTGCCAGCAGCGGCGCCCTAGCGGGGGTAGGCACAGATACGCAGTATTTT
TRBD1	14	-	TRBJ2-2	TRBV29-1	CSVGRTGDTGELFF	TGCAGCGTTGGGAGGACAGGAGACACCGGGGAGCTGTTTTTT
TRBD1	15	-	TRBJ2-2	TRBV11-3	CASSSRGQGAGELFF	TGTGCCAGCAGCTCCCGAGGACAGGGGGCCGGGGAGCTGTTTTTT